This TCR beta chain was found in a study of blood T cell repertoires in COVID-19. Study as a whole: Samples came from the United States, Italy and Spain, spanning acute and convalescent COVID-19. T cells, B-cell-depleted T cells, or PBMCs supplied cDNA or gDNA.

The germline V and J ends were trimmed by 0 bases and 5 bases, with 11 bases remaining between them. Germline assignment: CDR1 SGHRS and CDR2 YFSETQ. This CDR3 region has 15 residues. Authors' analysis steps: The authors estimated nucleated cell counts from reference gene primer amplification. The assay was immunoSEQ multiplex PCR, and TCRdb's table has in-frame clones only and misses some. V and J calls and clone size are those listed in that table; D and trimming were worked out from the DNA. The repertoire holds 190,000 or so clones, with roughly 79% as singletons. The chain recombines TRBV5-1 with TRBJ2-2; tentatively, D is TRBD2 (6 bases). The source is a human donor with acute or convalescent COVID-19. The donor label of this sample is uncertain. Sequenced: peripheral blood. CDR3 nucleotide sequence: TGCGCCAGCAGCTTGGCCGCGGAGGGTACCGGGGAGCTGTTTTTT. Protein product: CASSLAAEGTGELFF.